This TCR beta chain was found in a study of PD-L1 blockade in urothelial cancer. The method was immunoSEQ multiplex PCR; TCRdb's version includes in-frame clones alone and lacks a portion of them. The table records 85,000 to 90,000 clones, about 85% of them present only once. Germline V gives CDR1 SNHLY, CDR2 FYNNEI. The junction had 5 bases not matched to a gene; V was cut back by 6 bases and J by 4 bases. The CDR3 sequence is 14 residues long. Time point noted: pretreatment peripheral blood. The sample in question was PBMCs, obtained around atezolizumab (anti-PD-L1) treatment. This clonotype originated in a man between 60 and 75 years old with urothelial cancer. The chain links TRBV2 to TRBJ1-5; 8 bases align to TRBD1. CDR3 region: CASSATGVNQPQHF. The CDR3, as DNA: TGTGCCAGCAGCGCGACAGGGGTTAATCAGCCCCAGCATTTT.